The next 14 T cell receptor beta chains were all read from a single sample in a study of cytomegalovirus exposure and HLA in healthy donors. 60 Vbeta and 13 Jbeta primers were used in PCR. TCRdb's copy holds only in-frame clones and misses some; the assay was immunoSEQ multiplex PCR. This sample's table reports some 46,000 clones. Material: PBMCs. Receptor source: a woman aged 25 to 39 in good health and CMV-seronegative.

This chain connects TRBV5-4 to TRBJ2-3, with D uncertain. V was trimmed by 1 base and J by 2 bases, leaving 5 bases between them. The CDR3 runs to 13 residues. CDR1 and CDR2 from the germline V gene are SGHNT and YYREEE (reference sequence). CDR3 coding DNA: TGTGCCAGCAGCTTGAGACACACAGATACGCAGTATTTT. Amino acid sequence: CASSLRHTDTQYF.

The chain joins TRBV11-2 to TRBJ2-5; the match to TRBD1 covers 11 bases. CDR1 is SGHAT, CDR2 FQNNGV, per germline. After removal of 3 bases from V and 4 bases from J, the junction contained 1 base not matched to a gene. The CDR3 spans 14 residues. CDR3 DNA: TGTGCCAGCAGCTTGGGGACAGGGGGAGAGACCCAGTACTTC. Translating it yields CASSLGTGGETQYF.

The chain employs TRBV18 and TRBJ1-2, with D possibly matching TRBD1 (6 bases). Looked up from germline, CDR1 is KGHSH and CDR2 is LQKENI. V gave up 1 base and J gave up 8 bases, with 11 bases separating them. This CDR3 has 13 amino acids. DNA for the CDR3: TGTGCCAGCTCACCACAGCCCACAGGGGGCTACACCTTC. It codes for CASSPQPTGGYTF.

This chain joins TRBV9 and TRBJ2-2; no clear D. CDR3 length: 12 amino acids. V lost 5 bases and J lost 8, with 10 bases in between. The germline V gene has CDR1 SGDLS and CDR2 YYNGEE. The CDR3: CASSQTWGELFF. As DNA, the CDR3 is TGTGCCAGCAGTCAAACTTGGGGGGAGCTGTTTTTT.

This chain links TRBV4-1 with TRBJ2-3, with 10 bases aligning to TRBD2. This CDR3 region has 18 residues. Germline V CDR1 and CDR2: MGHRA, YSYEKL. J was trimmed by 3 bases and V by 1 base; bases with no gene match: 10. CDR3 nucleotide sequence: TGCGCCAGCAGCCAAGCCGGGACTAGCGTCTTCAGGACAGATACGCAGTATTTT. Amino acid sequence: CASSQAGTSVFRTDTQYF.

V gene TRBV7-3 combines with J gene TRBJ2-1; 7 bases are shared with TRBD1. V shed 4 bases and J 0 bases; nucleotides not matched to a gene: 3. Germline CDR1 is SGHTA and CDR2 is FQGTGA. CDR3 length: 15 amino acids. The DNA of the CDR3 is TGTGCCAGCAGCTCTACAGGGGACTCCTACAATGAGCAGTTCTTC. It encodes CASSSTGDSYNEQFF.

V usage is TRBV7-6 and J usage is TRBJ1-1, with TRBD1 as a possible D gene (5 bases). CDR3 length equals 14 residues. Germline V CDR1 and CDR2: SGHVS, FNYEAQ. Between the trimmed V and J ends, which lost 1 base and 4 bases, there was a span of 10 bases. The CDR3 loop is CASSLDWGGTEAFF. The CDR3 DNA follows: TGTGCCAGCAGCTTAGATTGGGGCGGCACTGAAGCTTTCTTT.

V gene TRBV10-3 combines with J gene TRBJ1-1; 7 bases align to TRBD1. This CDR3 region has 14 residues. V lost 3 bases and J lost 1; bases outside the gene matches: 2. CDR1 is ENHRY and CDR2 is SYGVKD in the germline V gene. The CDR3 nucleotides read TGTGCCATCAGTGACGACAGGGAGAACACTGAAGCTTTCTTT. This codes for CAISDDRENTEAFF.

The chain has TRBV6-6 and TRBJ2-7; weak D call: TRBD1 (6 bases). Per the germline V gene, CDR1 is MNHNY and CDR2 is SVGAGI (reference sequence). This CDR3 spans 14 amino acids. Trimming took off 0 bases at V and 1 base at J, with 7 bases between the two ends. The CDR3 loop is CASSYSQGSYEQYF. As DNA, the CDR3 is TGTGCCAGCAGTTACTCGCAGGGGTCCTACGAGCAGTACTTC.

The CDR3 is CASSSTPTGGYTF. CDR3 DNA sequence: TGTGCCAGCAGTTCCACCCCGACTGGTGGCTACACCTTC. V usage is TRBV27 and J usage is TRBJ1-2; D is undetermined. The length of the CDR3 is 13 residues. Germline CDR1 MNHEY, CDR2 SMNVEV (reference sequence). V lost 4 bases, J lost 7 bases, and 13 bases lay in between.

V usage is TRBV5-1 and J usage is TRBJ2-1, with D possibly TRBD2 on 5 matching bases. In germline, CDR1 is SGHRS, CDR2 YFSETQ. This CDR3 contains 16 residues. V was cut by 0 bases and J by 1 base, with 11 bases left in between. The CDR3 loop is CASSLVRVGSYNEQFF. DNA of the CDR3: TGCGCCAGCAGCTTGGTGAGGGTAGGGTCCTACAATGAGCAGTTCTTC.

DNA of the CDR3: TGTGCCAGCAGCTTTGGGGGCGCGGGCTCTGGAAACACCATATATTTT. This gives the protein CASSFGGAGSGNTIYF. The V gene is TRBV5-5, the J gene TRBJ1-3, with D possibly matching TRBD1 (6 bases). Between the trimmed V and J ends, which lost 2 bases and 0 bases, there was a span of 12 bases. This CDR3 has 16 amino acids. Germline V gives CDR1 SGHKS, CDR2 YYEKEE (reference sequence).

The chain links TRBV6-7 to TRBJ2-1, with a weak D call TRBD2 (5 bases). TRBV6-7 is treated as an ORF (open reading frame) with a function not yet certain. CDR3 length: 14 amino acids. The V end lost 5 bases, the J end lost 0 bases, and 8 bases lay between the germline ends. In DNA form, the CDR3 reads TGTGCCAGCAGTGTAAGCGGCTCCTACAATGAGCAGTTCTTC. This gives the protein CASSVSGSYNEQFF.

The chain couples TRBV4-1 to TRBJ2-6, with D possibly TRBD2 on 6 matching bases. The CDR3 runs to 20 residues. V was shortened by 4 bases and J by 0 bases, with 22 bases between the two germline ends. CDR1 is MGHRA and CDR2 is YSYEKL in the germline V gene. CDR3 in DNA: TGCGCCAGCAGCCCGCGGGACTCAAGAATCCCCCGCTCTGGGGCCAACGTCCTGACTTTC. Translated, it gives CASSPRDSRIPRSGANVLTF.